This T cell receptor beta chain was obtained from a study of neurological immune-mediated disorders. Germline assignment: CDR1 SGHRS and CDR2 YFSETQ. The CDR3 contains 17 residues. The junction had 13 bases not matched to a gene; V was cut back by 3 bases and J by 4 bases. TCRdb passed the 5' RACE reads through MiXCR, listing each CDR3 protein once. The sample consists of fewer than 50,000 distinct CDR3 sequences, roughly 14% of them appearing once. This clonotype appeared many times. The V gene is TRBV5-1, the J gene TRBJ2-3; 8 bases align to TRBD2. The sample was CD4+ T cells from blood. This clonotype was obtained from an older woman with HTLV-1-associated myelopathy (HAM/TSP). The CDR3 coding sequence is TGCGCCAGCAGCTCCGAACCAACAGGGCGGGGGGCAGATACGCAGTATTTT. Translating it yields CASSSEPTGRGADTQYF.